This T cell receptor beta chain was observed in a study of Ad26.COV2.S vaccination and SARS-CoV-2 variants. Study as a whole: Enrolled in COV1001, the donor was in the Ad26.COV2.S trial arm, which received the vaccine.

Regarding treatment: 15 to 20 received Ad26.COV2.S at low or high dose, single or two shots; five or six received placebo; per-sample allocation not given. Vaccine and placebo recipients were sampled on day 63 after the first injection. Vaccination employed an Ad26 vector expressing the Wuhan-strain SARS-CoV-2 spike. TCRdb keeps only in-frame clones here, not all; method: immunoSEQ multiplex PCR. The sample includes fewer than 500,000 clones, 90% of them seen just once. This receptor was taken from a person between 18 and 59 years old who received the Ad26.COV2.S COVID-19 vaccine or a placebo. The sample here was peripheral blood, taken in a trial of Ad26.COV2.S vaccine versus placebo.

Here the CDR3 reads CASKGSSGNTIYF. The CDR3 region has the DNA TGTGCCAGTAAGGGCAGCTCTGGAAACACCATATATTTT. The chain employs TRBV27 and TRBJ1-3; D call uncertain. Deletions cut 9 bases from V and 0 bases from J, with 9 bases between. The CDR3 sequence is 13 residues long. Germline V CDR1 and CDR2: MNHEY, SMNVEV (reference sequence).